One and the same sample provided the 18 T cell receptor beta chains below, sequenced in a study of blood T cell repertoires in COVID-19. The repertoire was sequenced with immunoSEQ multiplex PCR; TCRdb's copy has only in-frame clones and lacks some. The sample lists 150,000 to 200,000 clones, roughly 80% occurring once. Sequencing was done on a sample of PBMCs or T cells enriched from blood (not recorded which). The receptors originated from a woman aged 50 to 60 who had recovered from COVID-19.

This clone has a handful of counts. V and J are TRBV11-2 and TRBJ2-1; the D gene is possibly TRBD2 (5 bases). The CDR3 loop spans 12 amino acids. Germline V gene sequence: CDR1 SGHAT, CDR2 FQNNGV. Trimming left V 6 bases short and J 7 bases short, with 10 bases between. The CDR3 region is CASSYTRNEQFF. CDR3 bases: TGTGCCAGCAGTTACACTAGGAATGAGCAGTTCTTC. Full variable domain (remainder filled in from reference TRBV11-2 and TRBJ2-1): EAGVAQSPRYKIIEKRQSVAFWCNPISGHATLYWYQQILGQGPKLLIQFQNNGVVDDSQLPKDRFSAERLKGVDSTLKIQPAKLEDSAVYLCASSYTRNEQFFGPGTRLTVL.

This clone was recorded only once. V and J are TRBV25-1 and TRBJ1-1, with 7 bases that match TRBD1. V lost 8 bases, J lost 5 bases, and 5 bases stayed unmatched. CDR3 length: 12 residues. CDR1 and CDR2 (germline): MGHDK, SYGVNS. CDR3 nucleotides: TGTGCCAGCCGACAGGGCGATACTGAAGCTTTCTTT. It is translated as CASRQGDTEAFF.

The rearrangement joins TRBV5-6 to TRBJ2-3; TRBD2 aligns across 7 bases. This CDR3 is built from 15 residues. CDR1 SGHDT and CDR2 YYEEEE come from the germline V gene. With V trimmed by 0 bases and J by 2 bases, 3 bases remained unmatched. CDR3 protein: CASSLGLAATDTQYF. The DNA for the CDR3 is TGTGCCAGCAGCTTGGGGCTAGCGGCCACAGATACGCAGTATTTT. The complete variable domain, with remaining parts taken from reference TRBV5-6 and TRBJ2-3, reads DAGVTQSPTHLIKTRGQQVTLRCSPKSGHDTVSWYQQALGQGPQFIFQYYEEEERQRGNFPDRFSGHQFPNYSSELNVNALLLGDSALYLCASSLGLAATDTQYFGPGTRLTVL.

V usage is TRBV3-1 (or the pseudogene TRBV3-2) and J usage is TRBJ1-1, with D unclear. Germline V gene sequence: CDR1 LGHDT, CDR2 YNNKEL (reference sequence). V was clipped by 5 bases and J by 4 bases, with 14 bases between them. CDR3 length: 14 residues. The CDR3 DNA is TGTGCCAGCAGCGGCGGTCGTGGCGGCACTGAAGCTTTCTTT. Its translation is CASSGGRGGTEAFF.

CDR3 DNA sequence: TGCGCCAGCAGCCCCATAACCGGGGGGGGAGTTGAGCAGTTCTTC. This codes for CASSPITGGGVEQFF. The genes are TRBV5-1 and TRBJ2-1, with 8 bases identical to TRBD2. Germline CDR1 is SGHRS and CDR2 is YFSETQ. The V gene end was trimmed by 4 bases and the J gene end by 9 bases; junction bases not matched to a gene: 12. The CDR3 is 15 residues long.

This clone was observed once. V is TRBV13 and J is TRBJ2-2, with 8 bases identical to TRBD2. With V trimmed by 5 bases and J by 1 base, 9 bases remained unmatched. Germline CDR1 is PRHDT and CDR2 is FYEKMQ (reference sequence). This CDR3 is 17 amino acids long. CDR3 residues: CASSTRIAGQNTGELFF. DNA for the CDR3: TGTGCCAGCAGCACTAGGATAGCGGGACAGAACACCGGGGAGCTGTTTTTT.

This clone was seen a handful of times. In nucleotides, the CDR3 is TGTGCCAGCAGCCAGGACAGGGGAGAGACCCAGTACTTC. Translation: CASSQDRGETQYF. V gene TRBV7-3 combines with J gene TRBJ2-5, with 9 nucleotides matching TRBD1. The CDR3 runs to 13 residues. The trim removed 5 bases at V and 4 bases at J, leaving 2 bases unmatched. CDR1 and CDR2 from the germline V gene are SGHTA and FQGTGA. Together with reference TRBV7-3 and TRBJ2-5, the CDR3 gives the full variable domain: GAGVSQTPSNKVTEKGKYVELRCDPISGHTALYWYRQSLGQGPEFLIYFQGTGAADDSGLPNDRFFAVRPEGSVSTLKIQRTERGDSAVYLCASSQDRGETQYFGPGTRLLVL.

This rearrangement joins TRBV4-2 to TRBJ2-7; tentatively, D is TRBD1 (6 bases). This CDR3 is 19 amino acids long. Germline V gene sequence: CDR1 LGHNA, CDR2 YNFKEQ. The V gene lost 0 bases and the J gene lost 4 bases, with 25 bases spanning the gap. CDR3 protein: CASSQDLGMVSGVEYEQYV. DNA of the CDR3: TGTGCCAGCAGCCAAGATTTGGGGATGGTGTCAGGGGTCGAATACGAGCAGTACGTC.

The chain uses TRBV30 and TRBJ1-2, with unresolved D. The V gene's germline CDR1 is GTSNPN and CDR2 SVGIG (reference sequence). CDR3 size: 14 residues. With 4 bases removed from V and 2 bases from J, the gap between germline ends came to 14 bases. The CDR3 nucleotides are TGTGCCTGGAAGGAGGAGGCGCCGAACTATGGCTACACCTTC. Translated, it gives CAWKEEAPNYGYTF.

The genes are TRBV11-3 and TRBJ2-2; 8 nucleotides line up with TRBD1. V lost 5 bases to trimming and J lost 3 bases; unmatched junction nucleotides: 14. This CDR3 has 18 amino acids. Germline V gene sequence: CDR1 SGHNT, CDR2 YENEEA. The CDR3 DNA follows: TGTGCCAGCAGCCCGAGCCAGGACAGGGAGTCTCACACCGGGGAGCTGTTTTTT. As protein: CASSPSQDRESHTGELFF.

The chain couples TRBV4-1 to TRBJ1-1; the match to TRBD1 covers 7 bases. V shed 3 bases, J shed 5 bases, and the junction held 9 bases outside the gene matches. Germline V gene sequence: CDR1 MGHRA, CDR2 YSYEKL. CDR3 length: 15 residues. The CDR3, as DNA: TGCGCCAGCAGCCAGGAGACAGGGAAAAAAACTGAAGCTTTCTTT. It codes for CASSQETGKKTEAFF.

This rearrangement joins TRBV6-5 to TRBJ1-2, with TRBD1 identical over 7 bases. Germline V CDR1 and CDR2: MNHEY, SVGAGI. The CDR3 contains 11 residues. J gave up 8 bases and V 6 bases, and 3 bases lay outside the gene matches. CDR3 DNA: TGTGCCAGCAGCACAGGGGTCGGCTACACCTTC. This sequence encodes CASSTGVGYTF.

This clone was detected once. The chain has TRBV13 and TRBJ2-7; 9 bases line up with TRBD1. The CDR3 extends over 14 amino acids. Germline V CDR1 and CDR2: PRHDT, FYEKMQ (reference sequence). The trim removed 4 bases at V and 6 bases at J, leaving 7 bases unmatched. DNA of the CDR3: TGTGCCAGCAGCTATTGGACAGGGGACGGCGAGCAGTACGTC. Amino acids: CASSYWTGDGEQYV.

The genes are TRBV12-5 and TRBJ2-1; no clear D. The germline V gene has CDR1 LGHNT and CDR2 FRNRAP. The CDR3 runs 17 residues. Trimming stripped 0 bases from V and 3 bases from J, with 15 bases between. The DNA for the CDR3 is TGTGCTAGTGGTTTGGTACGGGTGCCTCTCCGCTACAATGAGCAGTTCTTC. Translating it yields CASGLVRVPLRYNEQFF.

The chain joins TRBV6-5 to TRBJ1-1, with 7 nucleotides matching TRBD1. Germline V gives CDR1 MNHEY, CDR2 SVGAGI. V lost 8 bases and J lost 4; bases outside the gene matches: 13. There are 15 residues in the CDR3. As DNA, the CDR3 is TGTGCCAGCCATGGCCAGGGGGTGTGGAGCACTGAAGCTTTCTTT. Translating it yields CASHGQGVWSTEAFF.

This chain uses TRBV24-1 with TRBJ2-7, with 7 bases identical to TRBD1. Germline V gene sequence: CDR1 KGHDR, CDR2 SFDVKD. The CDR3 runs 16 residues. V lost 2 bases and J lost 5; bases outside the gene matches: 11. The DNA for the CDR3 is TGTGCCACCAGTGATTCCCCCCGACAGGGTCGTAACGAGCAGTACGTC. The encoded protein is CATSDSPRQGRNEQYV.

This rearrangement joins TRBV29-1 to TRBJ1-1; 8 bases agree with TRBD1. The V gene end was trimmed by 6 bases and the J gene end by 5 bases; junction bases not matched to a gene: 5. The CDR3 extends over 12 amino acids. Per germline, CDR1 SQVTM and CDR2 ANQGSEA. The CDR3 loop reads CSVAGTGTEAFF. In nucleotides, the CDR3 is TGCAGCGTGGCGGGGACAGGAACTGAAGCTTTCTTT.

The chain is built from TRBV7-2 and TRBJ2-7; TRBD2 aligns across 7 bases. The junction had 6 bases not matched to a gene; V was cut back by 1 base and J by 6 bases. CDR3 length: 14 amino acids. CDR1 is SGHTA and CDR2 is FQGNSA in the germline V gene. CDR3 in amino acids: CASSLGAGAREQYV. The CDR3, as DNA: TGTGCCAGCAGCTTAGGGGCGGGAGCTCGCGAGCAGTACGTC.